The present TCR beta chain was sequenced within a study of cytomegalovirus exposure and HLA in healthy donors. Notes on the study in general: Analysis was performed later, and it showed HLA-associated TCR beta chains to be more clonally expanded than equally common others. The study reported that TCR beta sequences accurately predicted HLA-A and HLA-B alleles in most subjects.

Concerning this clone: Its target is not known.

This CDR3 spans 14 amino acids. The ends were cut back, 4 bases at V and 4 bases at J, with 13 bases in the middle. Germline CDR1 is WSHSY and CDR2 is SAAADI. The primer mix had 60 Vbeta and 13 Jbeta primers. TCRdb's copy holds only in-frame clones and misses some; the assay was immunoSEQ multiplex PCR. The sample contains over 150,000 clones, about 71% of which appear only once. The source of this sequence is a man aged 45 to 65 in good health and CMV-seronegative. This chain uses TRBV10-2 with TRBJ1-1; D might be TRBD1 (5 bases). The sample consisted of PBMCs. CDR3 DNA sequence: TGCGCCAGCAGTGGTCCCCAGGGCGGCACTGAAGCTTTCTTT. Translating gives CASSGPQGGTEAFF.